This T cell receptor beta chain is drawn from a study of OX40 agonist ivuxolimab in advanced cancers. Study-wide context: Every 2 weeks, patients received ivuxolimab intravenously, dosed at 0.01 to 10 mg/kg. Two cutaneous melanoma patients and one hepatocellular carcinoma patient, three in all, had partial responses.

V lost 5 bases, J lost 4 bases, and 14 bases lay in between. The germline V gene encodes CDR1 LNHNV and CDR2 YYDKDF (reference sequence). The CDR3 spans 14 residues. Comments on this clone: What it binds is not known.

Study findings and constraints: On average, CD8+ T cells had more expanded clones than CD4+.

This table comes from immunoSEQ multiplex PCR, and its TCRdb copy is limited to in-frame clones, with some not included. The top ten clones hold 9.5% to 15% of a sample with about 26,000 clones, about 83% of them seen once. At baseline, cycle 4 day 1, and cycle 7 day 1, blood was sampled. The sequence derives from an adult with an advanced solid tumor such as melanoma, head and neck, liver or kidney cancer. Sample: CD4+ or CD8+ T cells sorted from blood, taken in a trial of the OX40 agonist ivuxolimab. V and J are TRBV15 and TRBJ1-1; no reliable D call. CDR3 in amino acids: CATSESKRGTEAFF. CDR3 nucleotides: TGTGCCACCAGCGAGAGTAAACGCGGCACTGAAGCTTTCTTT.